These 6 T cell receptor beta chains were sequenced from one sample in a study of tissue T cells after allogeneic stem cell transplantation. Time point given: mouse harvest day 14 after allogeneic transplant. Tail vein injection delivered 10^7 T-cell-depleted bone marrow cells and 10^6 splenic CD5+ T cells. Libraries were prepared by immunoSEQ multiplex PCR; TCRdb keeps only in-frame clonotypes and omits some of them. Of approximately 420 clones in the sample, more than 40% are singletons; the top ten hold over 12%. The sequenced sample was blood. These receptors were obtained from a female BALB/c mouse given C57BL/6 T cells with graft-versus-host disease after an allogeneic hematopoietic cell transplant.

Comments on this clone: Each gene name is a mouse one. The sequence runs out 1 residue before the end of the CDR3; the remainder is reconstructed from the germline J gene. The chain recombines TRBV15 with TRBJ2-1; possibly TRBD2 for D (6 bases). Germline loops: CDR1 SGHND, CDR2 FRSKSL. V was cut by 0 bases and J by 3 bases, with 6 bases left in between. The CDR3 runs to 14 residues. The chain's CDR3 is CASSLAGGYAEQFF. The CDR3 DNA, read in part, is TGTGCCAGCAGTTTAGCTGGGGGCTATGCTGAGCAGTTC.

About this clone: Here the gene names and germline are mouse. The CDR3 is cut off 1 residue early in the read; its end comes from the germline J gene. The chain carries TRBV26 and TRBJ2-5; TRBD2 matches 8 bases. Unmatched junction bases numbered 2, after V lost 3 bases and J lost 3 bases. Germline V lookup: CDR1 KGHPV, CDR2 FQNQEV (reference sequence). The CDR3 runs to 14 residues. The CDR3 loop is CASSLDWGQDTQYF. The part of the CDR3 DNA that was read is TGTGCCAGCAGTCTCGACTGGGGACAAGACACCCAGTAC.

Of note for this clone: Here the gene names and germline are mouse. The read falls 1 residue short of the CDR3 end, and the missing part is taken from the germline J gene. The chain has TRBV24 and TRBJ1-1, with D perhaps matching TRBD1 (6 bases). The germline CDR1 and CDR2 sequences are KGHTA and FRNEEI. The CDR3 runs 12 residues. V shed 6 bases and J shed 6 bases, with 11 bases lying between them. This CDR3 reads CASRFRGAEVFF. The part of the CDR3 DNA that was read is TGTGCCAGCAGGTTCAGGGGAGCAGAAGTCTTC.

Concerning this clone: Genes here carry mouse names. The sequenced CDR3 bases are TGTGCCAGCGGTCTTGGGGGGGGCTGTGCAGAAACGCTGTAT. Protein: CASGLGGGCAETLY. The whole CDR3 sequence reads CASGLGGGCAETLYF. The genes are TRBV13-2 and TRBJ2-3, with 8 bases matching TRBD2. The observed sequence ends 1 residue before the CDR3 terminus, with the missing tail filled in from the germline J gene. This CDR3 spans 15 amino acids. Per germline, CDR1 NNHNN and CDR2 SYGAGS (reference sequence). The trim removed 4 bases at V and 1 base at J, leaving 5 bases unmatched.

As regards this clone: All gene names here are mouse names. The read ends 1 residue before the CDR3 terminus; that terminus is restored from the germline J gene. J is TRBJ2-5 and V is TRBV2, with TRBD2 matching over 7 bases. The CDR3 totals 14 residues. The germline gives CDR1 LGHNA, CDR2 YSYQKL. Germline trimming cut 0 bases from V and 4 bases from J; bases unmatched to any gene: 1. The sequenced CDR3 bases are TGTGCCAGCAGCCAAGATGGGGGGAAAGACACCCAGTAC. Amino acid sequence: CASSQDGGKDTQY. The whole CDR3 sequence is CASSQDGGKDTQYF.

This clone was observed a handful of times. The genes and germline here are from mouse. The observed sequence ends 1 residue before the CDR3 terminus, with the missing tail filled in from the germline J gene. The chain couples TRBV16 to TRBJ1-2; no reliable D call. The CDR3 contains 15 residues. CDR1 is SGHSA, CDR2 FRNQAP, per germline. V lost 0 bases to trimming and J lost 0 bases, with 8 bases between them. The CDR3 here is CASSLDGNANSDYTF. The sequenced part of the CDR3 DNA is TGTGCAAGCAGCTTAGATGGCAATGCAAACTCCGACTACACC.